The next 22 T cell receptor beta chains were all read from a single sample in a study of blood T cell repertoires in COVID-19. Using immunoSEQ multiplex PCR, the repertoire was profiled, and TCRdb retains in-frame clones only, with some absent. The repertoire has about 300,000 clones, 80% to 90% of them found once; the top ten carry 3.5% to 5%. The sample taken for sequencing was PBMCs or T cells enriched from blood (not recorded which). The receptor set was obtained from a man aged 25 to 40 who had recovered from COVID-19.

The chain uses TRBV12-5 and TRBJ2-1; possible D gene TRBD2, 5 bases. Between the trimmed V and J ends, which lost 1 base and 14 bases, there was a span of 12 bases. CDR3 length: 12 residues. Germline CDR1 reads LGHNT; CDR2 reads FRNRAP. Here the CDR3 DNA reads TGTGCTAGTGGTTTGGGGGAAGCCGGGGAGTTCTTC. This encodes CASGLGEAGEFF. Complete variable domain (other parts from reference TRBV12-5 and TRBJ2-1): DARVTQTPRHKVTEMGQEVTMRCQPILGHNTVFWYRQTMMQGLELLAYFRNRAPLDDSGMPKDRFSAEMPDATLATLKIQPSEPRDSAVYFCASGLGEAGEFFGPGTRLTVL.

Regarding this clone: Other DNA sequences in the same sample also yield this CDR3. The gene calls are TRBV7-8 and TRBJ2-3, with TRBD1 matching over 11 bases. The CDR3 runs 15 residues. Germline CDR1 is SGHVS and CDR2 is FQNEAQ. With 2 bases clipped from V and 3 bases from J, the junction kept 1 base outside the gene matches. CDR3 bases: TGTGCCAGCAGCTTACGGGACAGGGGGACAGATACGCAGTATTTT. It yields the protein CASSLRDRGTDTQYF.

The chain couples TRBV18 to TRBJ1-2, with 7 bases that match TRBD1. Germline V gene lookup returns CDR1 KGHSH and CDR2 LQKENI. Trimming took 1 base from V and 4 from J; bases not matched to a gene: 6. The CDR3 contains 15 residues. The CDR3 sequence is CASSPLDREAYGYTF. The CDR3 DNA reads TGTGCCAGCTCACCACTAGACAGGGAGGCCTATGGCTACACCTTC.

The chain recombines TRBV19 with TRBJ2-7; TRBD2 might be the D (7 bases). V was pared by 5 bases and J by 2 bases, with 16 bases between. Looked up from germline, CDR1 is LNHDA and CDR2 is SQIVND (reference sequence). CDR3 length: 15 amino acids. For the CDR3, the DNA is TGTGCCAGTAGTGCGGAGAGGGGGGGGACCTACGAGCAGTACTTC. It is translated as CASSAERGGTYEQYF.

V and J are TRBV29-1 and TRBJ1-2; the D gene is possibly TRBD1 (6 bases). The CDR3 contains 13 residues. Trimming stripped 0 bases from V and 5 bases from J, with 10 bases between. Looked up from germline, CDR1 is SQVTM and CDR2 is ANQGSEA. CDR3 sequence: CSVEEQRGYGYTF. The CDR3 bases are TGCAGCGTTGAAGAACAGAGGGGGTATGGCTACACCTTC. The full variable domain, rest sourced from reference TRBV29-1 and TRBJ1-2, is SAVISQKPSRDICQRGTSLTIQCQVDSQVTMMFWYRQQPGQSLTLIATANQGSEATYESGFVIDKFPISRPNLTFSTLTVSNMSPEDSSIYLCSVEEQRGYGYTFGSGTRLTVV.

The V gene is TRBV7-2, the J gene TRBJ2-7; no clear D. Trimming removed 5 bases at V and 3 bases at J, with 14 bases between. Germline V gene data show CDR1 as SGHTA and CDR2 as FQGNSA. This CDR3 is built from 14 residues. The CDR3 DNA sequence: TGTGCCAGCAGCCCCGCCGCGGCCCACTACGAGCAGTACTTC. This encodes CASSPAAAHYEQYF.

This chain links TRBV7-9 with TRBJ1-1, with TRBD1 identical over 9 bases. V trimming: 1 base; J trimming: 7 bases; junction bases outside the gene matches: 7. CDR1 is SEHNR, CDR2 FQNEAQ, per germline (reference sequence). The CDR3 runs to 15 residues. The CDR3 protein is CASSLVGTGWNEAFF. Written as DNA, the CDR3 is TGTGCCAGCAGCTTAGTCGGGACAGGGTGGAATGAAGCTTTCTTT. Drawing the rest from reference TRBV7-9 and TRBJ1-1, the complete variable domain is DTGVSQNPRHKITKRGQNVTFRCDPISEHNRLYWYRQTLGQGPEFLTYFQNEAQLEKSRLLSDRFSAERPKGSFSTLEIQRTEQGDSAMYLCASSLVGTGWNEAFFGQGTRLTVV.

The chain joins TRBV19 to TRBJ1-5; D not certain. Trimming removed 3 bases at V and 4 bases at J, with 4 bases between. The CDR3 spans 12 residues. CDR1 is LNHDA, CDR2 SQIVND, per germline (reference sequence). CDR3 in amino acids: CASSILNQPQHF. Written as DNA, the CDR3 is TGTGCCAGTAGTATCCTAAATCAGCCCCAGCATTTT.

Only one count was recorded for this clone. The gene calls are TRBV5-1 and TRBJ1-6; D unresolved. The CDR3 is made up of 15 amino acids. Trimming removed 3 bases at V and 11 bases at J, with 18 bases between. Germline loops: CDR1 SGHRS, CDR2 YFSETQ. The CDR3 protein is CASSSRTGSGTPLHF. Written as DNA, the CDR3 is TGCGCCAGCAGCTCCCGGACTGGGTCCGGGACACCCCTCCACTTT.

This chain uses TRBV19 with TRBJ1-3, with a weak D call TRBD1 (6 bases). The CDR3 runs to 15 residues. Per germline, CDR1 LNHDA and CDR2 SQIVND (reference sequence). The germline V and J ends were trimmed by 6 bases and 0 bases, with 12 bases remaining between them. The CDR3 DNA sequence: TGTGCCAGTAGGAGGACAGAGAGCTCTGGAAACACCATATATTTT. As protein: CASRRTESSGNTIYF.

The chain carries TRBV18 and TRBJ2-5; D is ambiguous. Germline V gene data show CDR1 as KGHSH and CDR2 as LQKENI. Trimming pared 3 bases from V and 2 bases from J, leaving 28 bases between. The CDR3 is made up of 20 amino acids. Written as DNA, the CDR3 is TGTGCCAGCTCACCCTCCTTCGCGCGGAGCCTCACGAGGTCACAAGAGACCCAGTACTTC. This sequence encodes CASSPSFARSLTRSQETQYF.

The chain is built from TRBV12-5 and TRBJ1-2; D possibly corresponds to TRBD1 (6 bases). The germline V gene has CDR1 LGHNT and CDR2 FRNRAP. The ends were cut back, 0 bases at V and 4 bases at J, with 15 bases in the middle. CDR3 length: 16 amino acids. CDR3 DNA sequence: TGTGCTAGTGGTTTGGTACGTGCGGGGGGCTTCTATGGCTACACCTTC. Its translation is CASGLVRAGGFYGYTF.

The chain has TRBV19 and TRBJ1-5; 8 nucleotides align to TRBD1. J was trimmed by 9 bases and V by 6 bases; bases with no gene match: 13. The length of the CDR3 is 15 residues. CDR1 and CDR2 from the germline V gene are LNHDA and SQIVND (reference sequence). This CDR3 is CASRKGFQGAGPQHF. CDR3 DNA: TGTGCCAGTAGGAAGGGGTTTCAGGGGGCTGGGCCCCAGCATTTT.

The rearrangement joins TRBV30 to TRBJ2-7; D ambiguous. This CDR3 comprises 11 residues. Germline assignment: CDR1 GTSNPN and CDR2 SVGIG (reference sequence). V was clipped by 4 bases and J by 5 bases, with 9 bases between them. The CDR3 is CAWNEVNEQYF. The CDR3 DNA follows: TGTGCCTGGAATGAGGTCAACGAGCAGTACTTC.

This clone occurred once. This sequence joins TRBV25-1 and TRBJ2-7; TRBD1 agrees at 9 bases. The CDR3 sequence is 12 residues long. Germline CDR1 MGHDK, CDR2 SYGVNS. Germline trimming cut 7 bases from V and 3 bases from J; bases unmatched to any gene: 1. The CDR3 spells CASTGQGYEQYF. CDR3 DNA sequence: TGTGCCAGCACGGGACAGGGCTACGAGCAGTACTTC.

V usage is TRBV28 and J usage is TRBJ1-1; 8 nucleotides agree with TRBD1. V was pared by 7 bases and J by 5 bases, with 6 bases of the junction left unmatched. Per the germline V gene, CDR1 is MDHEN and CDR2 is SYDVKM. The CDR3 sequence is 13 residues long. The CDR3 nucleotides are TGTGCCAGCAACACAGGGGGGGGAACTGAAGCTTTCTTT. It encodes CASNTGGGTEAFF.

This chain links TRBV19 with TRBJ2-7; TRBD2 aligns across 8 bases. The CDR3 loop spans 15 amino acids. Germline lookup yields CDR1 LNHDA and CDR2 SQIVND (reference sequence). The V gene end was trimmed by 1 base and the J gene end by 0 bases; junction bases not matched to a gene: 2. The CDR3 loop is CASSIVGTSSYEQYF. CDR3 bases: TGTGCCAGTAGTATAGTTGGGACTAGCTCCTACGAGCAGTACTTC.

Only one count was recorded for this clone. The chain recombines TRBV28 with TRBJ2-5; TRBD2 aligns across 10 bases. With V trimmed by 4 bases and J by 1 base, 6 bases remained unmatched. The germline gives CDR1 MDHEN, CDR2 SYDVKM. The CDR3 sequence is 16 residues long. The chain's CDR3 is CASSSLAGEAQETQYF. CDR3 coding DNA: TGTGCCAGCAGTTCCCTAGCGGGAGAGGCCCAAGAGACCCAGTACTTC.

The chain carries TRBV27 and TRBJ1-5, with D possibly being TRBD1 (6 bases). The CDR3 length is 15 residues. Germline V CDR1 and CDR2: MNHEY, SMNVEV (reference sequence). Trimming pared 2 bases from V and 0 bases from J, leaving 8 bases between. In DNA, the CDR3 is TGTGCCAGCAGTTTAATGACAGGTAGCAATCAGCCCCAGCATTTT. Its protein is CASSLMTGSNQPQHF.

This clone has a count of ten or more. The DNA for the CDR3 is TGTGCCAGCAGCCCGTCGGAGGGGCATAATTCACCCCTCCACTTT. It is translated as CASSPSEGHNSPLHF. The chain joins TRBV6-5 to TRBJ1-6; tentative D call: TRBD1 (5 bases). CDR1 is MNHEY, CDR2 SVGAGI, per germline. V lost 6 bases to trimming and J lost 5 bases, with 14 bases between them. This CDR3 has 15 amino acids.

V usage is TRBV5-6 and J usage is TRBJ2-3; no definite D call. Germline V gene data show CDR1 as SGHDT and CDR2 as YYEEEE. The CDR3 sequence is 13 residues long. V lost 0 bases and J 2 bases, leaving 4 bases between the germline ends. CDR3 sequence: CASSLVVTDTQYF. The CDR3 DNA sequence: TGTGCCAGCAGCTTGGTCGTCACAGATACGCAGTATTTT.

In this sample, this clone turned up once. V gene TRBV30 combines with J gene TRBJ1-1, with D possibly being TRBD1 (6 bases). From germline, CDR1 is GTSNPN and CDR2 SVGIG (reference sequence). The CDR3 is 15 amino acids. Trimming cost V 2 bases and J 2 bases, with 15 bases left between them. CDR3: CAWSLTGTSNTEAFF. In nucleotides, the CDR3 is TGTGCCTGGAGTCTTACAGGGACGAGCAACACTGAAGCTTTCTTT.